The T cell receptor (beta chain) under discussion was sequenced for a study of beta chain features in type 1 diabetes. On this clone itself: Antigen specificity is unknown.

Reverse transcription of all isolated RNA meant that expressed TCRB transcripts were sequenced. Mean read depth for naive, central memory and regulatory T cell samples was around 3.8 million reads. The protocol was immunoSEQ multiplex PCR, while the TCRdb copy is restricted to in-frame clones and leaves out a portion. The table has roughly 400,000 clones, over 8.5% seen once. Overall study findings and caveats: TCRB CDR3s from Type 1 diabetes patients were moderately but significantly shorter in all four CD4+ subsets. Insertions were fewer and deletions more numerous at VDJ junctions in type 1 diabetes patients.

CDR1 is SGDLS and CDR2 is YYNGEE in the germline V gene. The CDR3 totals 15 residues. With 5 bases removed from V and 0 bases from J, the gap between germline ends came to 11 bases. Sorting based on CD45RO/CCR7/CD25/CD127/CD95/CD27 separated CD4+ naive, central memory, regulatory and stem cell-like memory cells. Every sorted population was more than 95% pure. Source material: central memory CD4+ T cells from blood. This clonotype was sampled from a man younger than 40 with type 1 diabetes. This rearrangement joins TRBV9 to TRBJ2-2; tentatively, D is TRBD2 (5 bases). CDR3 coding DNA: TGTGCCAGCAGACCTCGGACTGCGAACACCGGGGAGCTGTTTTTT. Amino acid sequence: CASRPRTANTGELFF.